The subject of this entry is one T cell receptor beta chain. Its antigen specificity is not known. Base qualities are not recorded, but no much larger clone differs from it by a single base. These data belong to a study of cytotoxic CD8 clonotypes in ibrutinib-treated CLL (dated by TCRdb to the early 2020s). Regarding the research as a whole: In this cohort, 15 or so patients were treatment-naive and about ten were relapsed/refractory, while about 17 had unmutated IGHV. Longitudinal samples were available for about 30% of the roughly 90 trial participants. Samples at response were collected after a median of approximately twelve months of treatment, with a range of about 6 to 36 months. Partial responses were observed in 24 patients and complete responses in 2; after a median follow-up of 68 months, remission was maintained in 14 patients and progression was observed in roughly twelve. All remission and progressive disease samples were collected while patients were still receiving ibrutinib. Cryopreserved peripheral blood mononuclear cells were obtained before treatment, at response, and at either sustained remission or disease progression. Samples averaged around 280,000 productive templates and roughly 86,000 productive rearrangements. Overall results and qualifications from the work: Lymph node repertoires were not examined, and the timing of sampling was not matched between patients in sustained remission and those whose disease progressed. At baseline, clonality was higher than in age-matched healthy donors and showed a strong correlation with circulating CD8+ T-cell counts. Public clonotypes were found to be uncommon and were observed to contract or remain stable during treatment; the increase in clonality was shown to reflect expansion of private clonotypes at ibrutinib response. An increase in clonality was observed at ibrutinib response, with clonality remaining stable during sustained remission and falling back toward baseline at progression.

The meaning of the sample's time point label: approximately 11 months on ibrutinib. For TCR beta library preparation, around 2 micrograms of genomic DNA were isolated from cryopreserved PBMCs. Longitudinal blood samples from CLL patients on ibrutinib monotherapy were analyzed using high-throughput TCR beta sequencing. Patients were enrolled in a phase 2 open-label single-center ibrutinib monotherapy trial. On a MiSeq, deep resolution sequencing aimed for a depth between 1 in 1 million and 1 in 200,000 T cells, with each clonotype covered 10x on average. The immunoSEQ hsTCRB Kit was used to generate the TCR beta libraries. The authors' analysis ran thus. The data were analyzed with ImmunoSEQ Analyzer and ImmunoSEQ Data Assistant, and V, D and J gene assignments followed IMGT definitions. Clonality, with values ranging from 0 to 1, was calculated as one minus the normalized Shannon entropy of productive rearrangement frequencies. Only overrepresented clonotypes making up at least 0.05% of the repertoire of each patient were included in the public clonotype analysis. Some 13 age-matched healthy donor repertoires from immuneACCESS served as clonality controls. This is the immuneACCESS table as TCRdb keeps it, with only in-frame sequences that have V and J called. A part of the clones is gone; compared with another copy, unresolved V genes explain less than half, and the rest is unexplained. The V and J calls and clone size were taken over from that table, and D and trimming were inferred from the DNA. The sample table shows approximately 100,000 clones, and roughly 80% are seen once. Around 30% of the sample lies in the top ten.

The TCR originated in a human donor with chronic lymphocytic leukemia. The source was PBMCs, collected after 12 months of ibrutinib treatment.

The nucleotide sequence reads TGTGCCAGCAGCGACCGGGACAGAAATCAGCCCCAGCATTTT. Translated, this gives CASSDRDRNQPQHF. The V and J segments used are TRBV6-5 and TRBJ1-5; TRBD1 matches 7 bases in the middle. The CDR3 runs 14 residues from the cysteine to the phenylalanine. This entry keeps only the CDR3 DNA: 42 bases, framed from base 1. Based on the germline V gene, the CDR1 and CDR2 sequences are MNHEY and SVGAGI. Ends trimmed: V by 6 bases, J by 4 bases; bases unmatched to a gene: 6.